This T cell receptor beta chain was documented in a study of blood T cell repertoires in COVID-19. At the level of the study: Sample material is recorded as cDNA or gDNA derived from T cells, B-cell-depleted T cells, or PBMCs.

Assignment of participants to cohorts was predicated upon participant-reported clinical history. Generated by immunoSEQ multiplex PCR, the TCRdb table keeps only in-frame clones and is missing some. The sample has roughly 140,000 clones; 85% are singletons. This sequence originates from a woman between 35 and 50 years old who had recovered from COVID-19. The specimen was PBMCs or T cells enriched from blood (not recorded which).

For the CDR3, the DNA is TGTGCCAGCAGTTATGTACTACCGGGGACTGGGAATGAGCAGTTCTTC. It translates to CASSYVLPGTGNEQFF. This rearrangement joins TRBV6-2 or TRBV6-3 to TRBJ2-1; a possible D gene is TRBD2 (6 bases). CDR1 is MNHEY, CDR2 SVGEGT, per germline. V gave up 3 bases and J gave up 7 bases, with 19 bases separating them. The CDR3 length is 16 residues.